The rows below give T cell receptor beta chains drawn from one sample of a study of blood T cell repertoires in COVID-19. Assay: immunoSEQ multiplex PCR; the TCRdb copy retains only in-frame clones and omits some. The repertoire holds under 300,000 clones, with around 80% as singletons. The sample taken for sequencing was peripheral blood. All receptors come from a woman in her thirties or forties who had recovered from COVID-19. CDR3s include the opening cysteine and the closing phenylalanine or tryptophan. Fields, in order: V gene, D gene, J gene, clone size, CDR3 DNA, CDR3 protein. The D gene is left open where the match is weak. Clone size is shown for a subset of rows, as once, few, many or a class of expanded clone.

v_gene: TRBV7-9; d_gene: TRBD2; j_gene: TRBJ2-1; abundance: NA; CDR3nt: TGTGCCAGCAGCGCCCAGGCGGGGGACAATGAGCAGTTCTTC; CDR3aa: CASSAQAGDNEQFF
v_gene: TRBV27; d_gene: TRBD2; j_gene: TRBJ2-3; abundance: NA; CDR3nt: TGTGCCAGCAGTCCCCTCGGGGGGGCAATCACAGATACGCAGTATTTT; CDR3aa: CASSPLGGAITDTQYF
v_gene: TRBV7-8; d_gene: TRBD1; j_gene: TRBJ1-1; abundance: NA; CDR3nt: TGTGCCAGCAGCTTAGCGGCGACAGGGACAAATGAAGCTTTCTTT; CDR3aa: CASSLAATGTNEAFF
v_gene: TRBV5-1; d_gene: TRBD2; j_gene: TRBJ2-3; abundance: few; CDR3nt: TGCGCCAGCAACGCGGGGGGGCCGATCACAGATACGCAGTATTTT; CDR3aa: CASNAGGPITDTQYF
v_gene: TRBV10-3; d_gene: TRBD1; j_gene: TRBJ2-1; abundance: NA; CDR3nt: TGTGCCATCAGTGATTTTGGACAGGGGTTGTTCTTC; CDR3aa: CAISDFGQGLFF
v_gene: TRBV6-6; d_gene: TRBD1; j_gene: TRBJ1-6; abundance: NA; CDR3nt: TGTGCCAGCAGTTACGGGCTGACAGGGGTTCTTGCACCCCTCCACTTT; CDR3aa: CASSYGLTGVLAPLHF
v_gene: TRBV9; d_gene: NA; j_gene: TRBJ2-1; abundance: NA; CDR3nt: TGTGCCAGCAGCGTAGATCTGGACAGCATTAATGAGCAGTTCTTC; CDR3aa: CASSVDLDSINEQFF
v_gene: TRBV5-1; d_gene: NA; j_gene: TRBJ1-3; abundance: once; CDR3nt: TGCGCCAGCAGCTTGTCCCCAAGAGCTAACACCATATATTTT; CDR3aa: CASSLSPRANTIYF
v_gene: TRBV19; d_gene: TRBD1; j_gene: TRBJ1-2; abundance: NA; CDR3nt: TGTGCCAGTAGTATAACGGGACAGGAGAAGAATGGCTACACCTTC; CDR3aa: CASSITGQEKNGYTF
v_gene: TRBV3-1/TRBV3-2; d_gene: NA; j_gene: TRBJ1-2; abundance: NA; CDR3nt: TGTGCCAGCAGCCAAGGAGCGAACTATGGCTACACCTTC; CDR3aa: CASSQGANYGYTF
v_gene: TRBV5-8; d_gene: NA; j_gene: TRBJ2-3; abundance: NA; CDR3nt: TGTGCCAGCAGTCTGGGGGGGGCCGGCACAGATACGCAGTATTTT; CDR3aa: CASSLGGAGTDTQYF
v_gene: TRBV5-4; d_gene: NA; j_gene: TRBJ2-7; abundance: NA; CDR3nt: TGTGCCAGCAGCTTGGATAGAGATTTGGGGAGGCAGTACTTC; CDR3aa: CASSLDRDLGRQYF
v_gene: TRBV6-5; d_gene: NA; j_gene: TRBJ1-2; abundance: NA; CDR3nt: TGTGCCAGCACCCAAGGGGCTGGCTACACCTTC; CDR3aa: CASTQGAGYTF
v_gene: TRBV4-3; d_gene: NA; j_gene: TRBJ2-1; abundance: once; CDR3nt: TGCGCCAGCAGCCAAGAGCCCCTTGGACTAGCCCAGGGGGATGAGCAGTTCTTC; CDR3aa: CASSQEPLGLAQGDEQFF
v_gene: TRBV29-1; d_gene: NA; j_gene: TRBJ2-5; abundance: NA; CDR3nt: TGCAGCGTTGTAGGGGGGGGCTCAGAGACCCAGTACTTC; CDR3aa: CSVVGGGSETQYF
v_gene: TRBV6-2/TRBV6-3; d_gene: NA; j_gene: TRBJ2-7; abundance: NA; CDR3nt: TGTGCCAGCAGTTACTCTATCTACGAGCAGTACTTC; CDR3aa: CASSYSIYEQYF
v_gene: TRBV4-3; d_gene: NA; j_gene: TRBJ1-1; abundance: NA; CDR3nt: TGCGCCAGCAGCCAAGTCACAGGGAACACTGAAGCTTTCTTT; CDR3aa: CASSQVTGNTEAFF
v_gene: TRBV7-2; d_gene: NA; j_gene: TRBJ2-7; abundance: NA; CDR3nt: TGTGCCAGCAGCTCCAAACAGGGTGTGCAGTACTTC; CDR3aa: CASSSKQGVQYF
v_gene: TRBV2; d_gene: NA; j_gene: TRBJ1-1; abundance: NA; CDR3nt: TGTGCCAGCAGTTACAGCATGAACACTGAAGCTTTCTTT; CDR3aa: CASSYSMNTEAFF
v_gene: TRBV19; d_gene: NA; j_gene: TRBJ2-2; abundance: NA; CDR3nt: TGTGCCAGTAGTCGAAGAGTCGCCGGGGAGCTGTTTTTT; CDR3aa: CASSRRVAGELFF
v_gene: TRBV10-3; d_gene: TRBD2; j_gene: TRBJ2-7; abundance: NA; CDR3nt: TGTGCCATCAGTGAGTCGTTTGATGGGGGGGAAAGCTCCTACGAGCAGTACTTC; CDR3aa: CAISESFDGGESSYEQYF
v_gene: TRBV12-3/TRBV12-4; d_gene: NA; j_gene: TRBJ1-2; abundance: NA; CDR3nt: TGTGCCAGCAGCCGACGGGACTATGGCTACACCTTC; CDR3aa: CASSRRDYGYTF
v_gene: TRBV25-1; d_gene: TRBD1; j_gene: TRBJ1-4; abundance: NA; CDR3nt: TGTGCCAGCAGTGACCCCAGGGGGGCGGATGAAAAACTGTTTTTT; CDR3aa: CASSDPRGADEKLFF